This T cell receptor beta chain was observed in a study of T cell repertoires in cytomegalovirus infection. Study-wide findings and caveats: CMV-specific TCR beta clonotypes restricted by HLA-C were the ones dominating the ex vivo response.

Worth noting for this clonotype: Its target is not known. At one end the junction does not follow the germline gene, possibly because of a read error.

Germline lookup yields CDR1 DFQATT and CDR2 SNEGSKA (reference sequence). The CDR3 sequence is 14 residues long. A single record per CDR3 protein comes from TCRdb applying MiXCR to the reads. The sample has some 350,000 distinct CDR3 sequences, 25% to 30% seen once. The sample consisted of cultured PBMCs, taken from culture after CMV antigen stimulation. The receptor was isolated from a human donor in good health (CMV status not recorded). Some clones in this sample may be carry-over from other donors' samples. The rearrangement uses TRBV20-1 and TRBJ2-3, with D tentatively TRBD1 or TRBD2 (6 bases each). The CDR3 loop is CSARGGASRDTQYF. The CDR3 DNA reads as TGCAGTGCTAGAGGGGGGGCGAGCAGAGATACGCAGTATTTT.